A selection of T cell receptor beta chains follows, all from one sample in a study of blood T cell repertoires in COVID-19. Sequencing was performed with immunoSEQ multiplex PCR; in TCRdb, only in-frame clones are kept and a portion is missing. The table shows 250,000 or so clones, with around 93% occurring only once. The sequencing input was PBMCs or T cells enriched from blood (not recorded which). The source of these receptors is a man between 40 and 49 years old who had been exposed to COVID-19. CDR3s include the opening cysteine and the closing phenylalanine or tryptophan. The D gene is left open where the match is weak. Part of the rows lack a size; the others show once, few, many or a class for expanded clones.

j_gene	v_gene	abundance	d_gene	CDR3nt	CDR3aa
TRBJ1-5	TRBV19	.	TRBD1	TGTGCCAGTAAGGGGGACAGAAGCAATCAGCCCCAGCATTTT	CASKGDRSNQPQHF
TRBJ2-5	TRBV3-1/TRBV3-2	.	.	TGTGCCAGCAGCCAAGTGAGGTCACGCTCCCAAGAGACCCAGTACTTC	CASSQVRSRSQETQYF
TRBJ2-3	TRBV7-2	.	.	TGTGCCAGCAGCCCCGGGAGAGATACGCAGTATTTT	CASSPGRDTQYF
TRBJ1-1	TRBV19	.	TRBD1	TGTGCCAGTAGTACCCCGGGACAGCTGAACACTGAAGCTTTCTTT	CASSTPGQLNTEAFF
TRBJ1-2	TRBV19	once	.	TGTGCCAGTAGTATACTTTTCGGGGAATCTAACTATGGCTACACCTTC	CASSILFGESNYGYTF
TRBJ2-2	TRBV19	.	.	TGTGCCAGTACCAAGGTAATGGACAGTACCACCGGGGAGCTGTTTTTT	CASTKVMDSTTGELFF
TRBJ1-4	TRBV19	.	.	TGTGCCAGTAGTTTGGTGGGGCCTCTTGAAAAACTGTTTTTT	CASSLVGPLEKLFF
TRBJ1-3	TRBV12-3/TRBV12-4	.	.	TGTGCCAGCAGTTTTAGGACATATCACACCATATATTTT	CASSFRTYHTIYF
TRBJ2-7	TRBV7-2	.	TRBD2	TGTGCCAGCAGCCCACTAGCGGGAGCCCACGAGCAGTACTTC	CASSPLAGAHEQYF
TRBJ1-1	TRBV3-1/TRBV3-2	.	TRBD1	TGTGCCAGCAGCCAGGGACAGGAGAACACTGAAGCTTTCTTT	CASSQGQENTEAFF
TRBJ2-2	TRBV27	.	.	TGTGCCAGCCTTGGACTGAACACCGGGGAGCTGTTTTTT	CASLGLNTGELFF
TRBJ2-1	TRBV19	.	.	TGTGCCAGTTCCCGGGTACTCTCCTACAATGAGCAGTTCTTC	CASSRVLSYNEQFF
TRBJ1-1	TRBV19	.	TRBD1	TGTGCCAGTAGTATACTATGGACAGGGAGAGGTTCGCACACTGAAGCTTTCTTT	CASSILWTGRGSHTEAFF
TRBJ2-1	TRBV7-2	.	TRBD2	TGTGCCAGCAGCTTCCAGCGGGGCCCCAATGAGCAGTTCTTC	CASSFQRGPNEQFF
TRBJ2-1	TRBV18	.	TRBD1	TGTGCCAGCTCACCACGGGGGACAGGTTACAATGAGCAGTTCTTC	CASSPRGTGYNEQFF
TRBJ1-5	TRBV9	once	.	TGTGCCAGCAGCGTAGGGGCGGGCGATAGCAATCAGCCCCAGCATTTT	CASSVGAGDSNQPQHF
TRBJ2-5	TRBV12-3/TRBV12-4	.	TRBD1	TGTGCCAGCAGACTGACAGGGGAGGAGACCCAGTACTTC	CASRLTGEETQYF
TRBJ1-5	TRBV6-5	.	.	TGTGCCAGCAGACTAAATCAGCCCCAGCATTTT	CASRLNQPQHF
TRBJ2-3	TRBV14	.	.	TGTGCCAGCAGCCACTCGGATACGCAGTATTTT	CASSHSDTQYF
TRBJ2-7	TRBV9	.	.	TGTGCCAGCAGCCCCAGTGGTCGGAGGGATTCCTACGAGCAGTACTTC	CASSPSGRRDSYEQYF
TRBJ1-5	TRBV12-5	.	TRBD1	TGTGCTAGTGGCTTGACAGGGTTGGGCGATCAGCCCCAGCATTTT	CASGLTGLGDQPQHF
TRBJ2-5	TRBV19	.	.	TGTGCCAGTCAAAGGGGATTAGCGGAGAAAGAGACCCAGTACTTC	CASQRGLAEKETQYF
TRBJ1-6	TRBV6-1	.	.	TGTGCCAGCAGTGAACTTACGTGGCGGCTTAATTCACCCCTCCACTTT	CASSELTWRLNSPLHF
TRBJ1-6	TRBV27	.	TRBD1	TGTGCCAGCACCCTCAATGCCGGGACAGGGAAATCACCCCTCCACTTT	CASTLNAGTGKSPLHF
TRBJ1-5	TRBV25-1	.	TRBD1	TGTGCCAGCAGTGAATTTCAGGGGGCGATAGATCAGCCCCAGCATTTT	CASSEFQGAIDQPQHF
TRBJ2-5	TRBV5-5	.	.	TGTGCCAGCAGCTTGGAACGGCGGGACCAAGAGACCCAGTACTTC	CASSLERRDQETQYF
TRBJ2-6	TRBV19	few	.	TGTGCCAGTAGTACAGGGTTGTCTGGGGCCAACGTCCTGACTTTC	CASSTGLSGANVLTF
TRBJ1-2	TRBV7-2	.	.	TGTGCCAGCAGCTATAGAAACTATGGCTACACCTTC	CASSYRNYGYTF
TRBJ2-7	TRBV28	.	TRBD1	TGTGCCAGCAGTCCCCACGACAGGGGGTCTTACGAGCAGTACTTC	CASSPHDRGSYEQYF